This T cell receptor beta chain emerged from a study of response to subunit inactivated influenza vaccine. Overall study findings and caveats: The study's authors posited that every seasonal influenza vaccination enlists few new T cells.

The length of the CDR3 is 12 residues. V was clipped by 6 bases and J by 6 bases, with 9 bases between them. The germline CDR1 and CDR2 sequences are LGHNT and FRNRAP. MiXCR, run by TCRdb on the RT-PCR reads, gives a single entry per CDR3 protein. Among roughly 710,000 distinct CDR3 sequences listed, roughly 15% were seen once. This clonotype was detected only a few times. Its antigen remains unidentified. This sample comprised PBMCs from blood, obtained approximately 15 days before vaccination. This receptor was taken from a man in his fifties or sixties who received an inactivated influenza vaccine. J is TRBJ2-1 and V is TRBV12-5; D is ambiguous. CDR3 in amino acids: CASGWSPNEQFF. In DNA form, the CDR3 reads TGTGCTAGTGGCTGGAGTCCCAATGAGCAGTTCTTC.